This TCR beta chain was identified during a study of cytomegalovirus exposure and HLA in healthy donors. Study observations and caveats: As confirmed in vitro, a few CMV-associated chains were specific for CMV antigens. The productive fraction for most TCR beta V segments was about 87% or about 30% in an earlier analysis. Likely technical artifact: a cluster of highly shared sequence variants.

As to this clone: The antigen is undetermined.

PCR used 60 Vbeta primers and 13 Jbeta primers. Assay: immunoSEQ multiplex PCR; the TCRdb copy retains only in-frame clones and omits some. This sample carries approximately 110,000 clones, 70% to 80% of them seen once, and the ten largest clones take 2.5% to 3.5%. The TCR sequence derives from a woman aged 40 to 50 in good health and CMV-seronegative. The sample was PBMCs.

Here the CDR3 DNA reads TGTGCCAGCAGTCCGGGACAGGGAAGAGGAGAGACCCAGTACTTC. This gives the protein CASSPGQGRGETQYF. The chain is built from TRBV11-3 and TRBJ2-5; 9 bases are shared with TRBD1. V gave up 6 bases and J gave up 4 bases; unmatched junction bases: 9. The CDR3 has 15 amino acids. Germline CDR1 and CDR2: SGHNT and YENEEA.